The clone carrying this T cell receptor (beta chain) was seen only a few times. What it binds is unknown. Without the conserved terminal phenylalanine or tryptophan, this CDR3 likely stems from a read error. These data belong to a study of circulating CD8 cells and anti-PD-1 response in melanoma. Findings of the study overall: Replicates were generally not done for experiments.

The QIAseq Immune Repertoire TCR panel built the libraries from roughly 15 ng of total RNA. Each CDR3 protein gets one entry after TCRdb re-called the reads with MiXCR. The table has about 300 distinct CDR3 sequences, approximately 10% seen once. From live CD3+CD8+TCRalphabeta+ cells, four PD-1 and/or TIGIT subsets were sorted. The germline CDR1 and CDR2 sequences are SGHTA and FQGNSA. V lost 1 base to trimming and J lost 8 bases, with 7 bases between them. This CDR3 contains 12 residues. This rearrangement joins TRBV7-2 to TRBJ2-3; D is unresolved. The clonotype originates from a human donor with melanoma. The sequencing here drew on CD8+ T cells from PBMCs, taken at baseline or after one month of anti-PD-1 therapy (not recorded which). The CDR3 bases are TGTGCCAGCAGCTTAGATCTCGGTACGCAGTATTCT. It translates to CASSLDLGTQYS.